This T cell receptor (beta chain) derives from a study of blood T cells in healthy people across ages. Whole-study results and caveats: From one million sequenced T cells, diversity estimates were lower bounds.

A few counts support this clonotype. The antigen remains undetermined. With a J-beta primer mix and a sample-barcoded 5' primer, a second PCR ran about 7 to 12 cycles. With 12 random nucleotides, a template-switch adaptor tagged each individual cDNA molecule. TCRdb fed the 5' RACE reads into MiXCR, producing one record per CDR3 protein. Among 760,000 or so distinct CDR3 sequences listed, roughly 25% were seen once. Peripheral blood from each donor was collected in a volume of ten milliliters. Germline CDR1 and CDR2: MNHNY and SVGAGI (reference sequence). The V end lost 7 bases, the J end lost 0 bases, and 6 bases lay between the germline ends. This CDR3 has 13 amino acids. These same data were also listed under a study on T cells of mothers and their children.

This clonotype originated in a boy aged 10-17 years in good health. The source material was blood. The chain couples TRBV6-6 to TRBJ1-4, with D unclear. CDR3 loop: CASTVATNEKLFF. CDR3 nucleotides: TGTGCCAGCACCGTTGCAACTAATGAAAAACTGTTTTTT.